This T cell receptor beta chain was sequenced during a study of cytomegalovirus exposure and HLA in healthy donors. Study findings and constraints: Productive rates of about 87% or about 30% were seen for most TCR beta V segments in an earlier analysis. Available immune exposure information covered CMV serostatus only.

The PCR had 60 Vbeta and 13 Jbeta primers. This table comes from immunoSEQ multiplex PCR, and its TCRdb copy is limited to in-frame clones, with some not included. The sample has over 150,000 clones, about three quarters seen once. Germline CDR1 reads SQVTM; CDR2 reads ANQGSEA. V was shortened by 7 bases and J by 2 bases, with 14 bases between the two germline ends. CDR3 length equals 13 residues. About this clone itself: Its antigen is as yet unknown.

There were likely unrecorded immune exposures, though donors were nominally healthy when sampled. This receptor was obtained from a woman aged 40 to 55 in good health and CMV-seropositive. This chain joins TRBV29-1 and TRBJ1-1; D might be TRBD1 (6 bases). What was sequenced was PBMCs. The CDR3 loop is CSGSGQSNTEAFF. CDR3 in DNA: TGCAGCGGGTCGGGACAATCAAACACTGAAGCTTTCTTT.